One and the same sample provided the 8 T cell receptor beta chains below, sequenced in a study of blood T cell repertoires in COVID-19. The assay was immunoSEQ multiplex PCR, and TCRdb's table has in-frame clones only and misses some. The sample lists some 15,000 clones, about four fifths occurring once. Sequencing was performed on peripheral blood. These receptors were collected from a man between 60 and 70 years old with acute or convalescent COVID-19.

The chain combines TRBV2 with TRBJ1-2; D perhaps matches TRBD1 (6 bases). Trimming cost V 6 bases and J 7 bases, with 15 bases left between them. Per the germline V gene, CDR1 is SNHLY and CDR2 is FYNNEI. The CDR3 has 13 residues. Written as DNA, the CDR3 is TGTGCCAGCAGCGCGGAAGGGACATCTGGCTACACCTTC. It specifies CASSAEGTSGYTF.

V usage is TRBV29-1 and J usage is TRBJ2-7; 10 nucleotides align to TRBD2. V was pared by 4 bases and J by 6 bases, with 9 bases of the junction left unmatched. Germline V gene data show CDR1 as SQVTM and CDR2 as ANQGSEA. CDR3 size: 14 residues. The CDR3 sequence is CSVGLSSGSTEQYF. Written as DNA, the CDR3 is TGCAGCGTTGGATTGTCTAGCGGGAGTACCGAGCAGTACTTC.

The chain has TRBV27 and TRBJ2-7, with 9 positions matching TRBD1. V shed 5 bases, J shed 1 base, and the junction held 3 bases outside the gene matches. Germline CDR1 and CDR2: MNHEY and SMNVEV (reference sequence). This CDR3 comprises 14 residues. This CDR3 reads CASSRGQGSYEQYF. CDR3 bases: TGTGCCAGCAGTCGGGGACAGGGTTCCTACGAGCAGTACTTC.

The rearrangement joins TRBV20-1 to TRBJ1-2; D not resolved. Deletions cut 3 bases from V and 3 bases from J, with 8 bases between. The CDR3 sequence is 12 residues long. Germline V lookup: CDR1 DFQATT, CDR2 SNEGSKA (reference sequence). The CDR3 region is CSASLSDYGYTF. CDR3 DNA sequence: TGCAGTGCTAGTCTGTCGGACTATGGCTACACCTTC.

The V gene is TRBV7-2, the J gene TRBJ2-3; 10 bases agree with TRBD2. The CDR3 totals 15 residues. With V trimmed by 5 bases and J by 3 bases, 5 bases remained unmatched. Germline CDR1 reads SGHTA; CDR2 reads FQGNSA. DNA for the CDR3: TGTGCCAGCAGCAAGCGGGGGGGCGGAACAGATACGCAGTATTTT. Translation: CASSKRGGGTDTQYF.

The chain couples TRBV30 to TRBJ1-6, with D perhaps TRBD1 (6 bases). Trimming cost V 6 bases and J 7 bases, with 10 bases left between them. Germline CDR1 and CDR2: GTSNPN and SVGIG (reference sequence). The CDR3 covers 12 residues. CDR3: CACHRANSPLHF. The CDR3 DNA sequence: TGTGCCTGCCACAGGGCAAATTCACCCCTCCACTTT.

J is TRBJ1-3 and V is TRBV5-4; 9 nucleotides align to TRBD1. Germline V CDR1 and CDR2: SGHNT, YYREEE (reference sequence). This CDR3 has 16 amino acids. The V segment lost 0 bases and the J segment 4 bases; nucleotides outside the gene matches: 5. For the CDR3, the DNA is TGTGCCAGCAGCTTGGTGACAGGGGGAGGAGGAAACACCATATATTTT. Encoded protein: CASSLVTGGGGNTIYF.

This clone was seen once. The chain has TRBV5-4 and TRBJ2-1; possibly TRBD2 for D (6 bases). Trimming left V 0 bases short and J 8 bases short, with 15 bases between. Germline V gives CDR1 SGHNT, CDR2 YYREEE (reference sequence). This CDR3 has 15 amino acids. CDR3 sequence reads: CASSLASGWEDEQFF. In nucleotides, the CDR3 is TGTGCCAGCAGCTTGGCCTCAGGTTGGGAGGATGAGCAGTTCTTC.